This TCR beta chain was sequenced in a study of T-cell reconstitution after alpha-beta-depleted transplantation in children. This clonotype was observed a few times. Preparing the TCRbeta library involved the use of unique molecular identifiers. TCRdb re-derived calls from the PCR reads in MiXCR, one entry per CDR3 protein. The sample contains about 600,000 distinct CDR3 sequences, roughly 13% of which appear only once. The length of the CDR3 is 15 residues. CDR1 and CDR2 (germline): MNHEY, SVGAGI. The V end lost 4 bases, the J end lost 2 bases, and 13 bases lay between the germline ends. The TCR was taken from a male patient between 5 and 17 years old who had a stem cell transplant for acute myeloid leukemia, so the T cells may come from the graft donor. The sample in question was PBMCs, mostly from graft donor cells, obtained 360 days after TCRalphabeta/CD19-depleted stem cell transplant. The V call is TRBV6-5, the J call TRBJ2-3; D is uncertain. The CDR3 loop is CASSSRYYYTDTQYF. The CDR3 DNA reads as TGTGCCAGCAGTTCACGCTACTACTACACAGATACGCAGTATTTT.